This T cell receptor beta chain was documented in a study of cytomegalovirus exposure and HLA in healthy donors. As regards this clone: Its matching antigen is unknown.

Germline values: CDR1 SGHTA, CDR2 FQGNSA. Germline trimming cut 7 bases from V and 4 bases from J; bases unmatched to any gene: 12. This CDR3 is 16 amino acids long. Study-wide findings and caveats: Whilst most TCR sequences proved rare, a subset of public TCRs occurred across many donors. Subsequent analysis found a tendency for first-cohort TCR clusters to co-occur within the 120 or so validation repertoires. Specific recognition of CMV antigens was confirmed in vitro for three chains (all CMV-associated).

Profiling relied on immunoSEQ multiplex PCR, and the TCRdb table lists in-frame clones only, not all of them. Of 200,000 to 250,000 clones in the sample, about 93% were seen once. This chain links TRBV7-2 with TRBJ2-2, with 7 bases matching TRBD1. This receptor was obtained from a woman in her late teens or twenties in good health and CMV-seronegative. Specimen: PBMCs. CDR3 nucleotide sequence: TGTGCCAGCACCCTCCAAGGCAGGGGGTTCACCGGGGAGCTGTTTTTT. This translates into CASTLQGRGFTGELFF.